One and the same sample provided the 6 T cell receptor beta chains below, sequenced in a study of blood T cell repertoires in COVID-19. This table comes from immunoSEQ multiplex PCR, and its TCRdb copy is limited to in-frame clones, with some not included. In the table there are more than 75,000 clones, about 85% of which are singletons. Sequencing was done on a sample of peripheral blood. These receptors all stem from a woman between 65 and 79 years old with acute or convalescent COVID-19.

This clone was observed a few times. The CDR3, as DNA: TGTGCCAGCAGTGAAGGGACAGGGGTTGGCGAAAAACTGTTTTTT. As protein: CASSEGTGVGEKLFF. V usage is TRBV2 and J usage is TRBJ1-4; the match to TRBD1 covers 9 bases. CDR1 and CDR2 (germline): SNHLY, FYNNEI. The V and J ends lost 1 base and 8 bases, in that order; junction bases with no gene match: 5. The CDR3 spans 15 residues.

This sequence joins TRBV9 and TRBJ2-3, with 10 nucleotides matching TRBD2. Germline lookup yields CDR1 SGDLS and CDR2 YYNGEE. The CDR3 loop spans 16 amino acids. Trimming removed 4 bases from V and 2 bases from J; junction bases left unmatched: 7. CDR3 region: CASSQTSGFTTDTQYF. The CDR3 DNA sequence: TGTGCCAGCAGCCAGACTAGCGGGTTCACCACAGATACGCAGTATTTT. Complete variable domain (other parts from reference TRBV9 and TRBJ2-3): DSGVTQTPKHLITATGQRVTLRCSPRSGDLSVYWYQQSLDQGLQFLIQYYNGEERAKGNILERFSAQQFPDLHSELNLSSLELGDSALYFCASSQTSGFTTDTQYFGPGTRLTVL.

Here the CDR3 DNA reads TGTGCCAGCAGGGCAAGGGGTGTTGAAAAACTGTTTTTT. This translates into CASRARGVEKLFF. The chain uses TRBV28 and TRBJ1-4, with D possibly being TRBD1 (5 bases). V was cut by 6 bases and J by 7 bases, with 12 bases left in between. CDR1 is MDHEN and CDR2 is SYDVKM in the germline V gene. The CDR3 extends over 13 amino acids.

The rearrangement links TRBV6-5 to TRBJ2-2, with D possibly matching TRBD1 (5 bases). There are 13 residues in the CDR3. Trimming cost V 7 bases and J 5 bases, with 11 bases left between them. The germline V gene has CDR1 MNHEY and CDR2 SVGAGI. The CDR3 DNA reads TGTGCCAGCAATGTCCAGGGAACCGGGGAGCTGTTTTTT. Its protein is CASNVQGTGELFF.

The V and J genes are TRBV7-8 and TRBJ2-3, with 8 bases fitting TRBD1. The ends lost 4 bases at V and 4 bases at J; junction bases unmatched: 7. Germline CDR1 is SGHVS and CDR2 is FQNEAQ. This CDR3 comprises 15 residues. The CDR3 protein is CASSSGTGGADTQYF. In DNA, the CDR3 is TGTGCCAGCAGCTCAGGGACAGGTGGTGCAGATACGCAGTATTTT.

This chain joins TRBV6-6 and TRBJ1-2; D is unclear. The V end was cut by 2 bases, the J end by 3 bases, with 13 bases between. The CDR3 totals 15 residues. Germline loops: CDR1 MNHNY, CDR2 SVGAGI (reference sequence). The CDR3 DNA follows: TGTGCCAGCAGTTACGATCCCGGGGATGACTATGGCTACACCTTC. The encoded protein is CASSYDPGDDYGYTF.